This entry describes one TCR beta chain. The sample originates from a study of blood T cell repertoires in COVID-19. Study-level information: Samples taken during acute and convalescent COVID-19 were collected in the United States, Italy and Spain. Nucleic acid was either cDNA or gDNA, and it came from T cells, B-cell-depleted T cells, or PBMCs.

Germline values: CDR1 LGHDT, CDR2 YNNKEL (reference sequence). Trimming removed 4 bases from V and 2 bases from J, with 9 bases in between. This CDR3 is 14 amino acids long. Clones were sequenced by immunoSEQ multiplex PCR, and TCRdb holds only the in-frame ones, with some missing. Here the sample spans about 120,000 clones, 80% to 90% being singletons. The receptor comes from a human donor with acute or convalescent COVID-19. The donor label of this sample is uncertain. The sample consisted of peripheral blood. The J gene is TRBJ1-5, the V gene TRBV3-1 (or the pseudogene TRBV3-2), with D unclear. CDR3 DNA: TGTGCCAGCAGCCCTAATTTGGGCAATCAGCCCCAGCATTTT. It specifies CASSPNLGNQPQHF.